The 16 T cell receptor beta chains reported below all come from one sample, sequenced in a study of shared clonotypes between healthy human individuals (dated by TCRdb to 2019 to 2021). The library relied on the immunoSEQ multiplex PCR assay. TCRdb took over this immuneACCESS table, retaining in-frame rearrangements with V and J assigned. Such tables are incomplete; in checked studies, under half of the missing clones stem from an unresolved V gene, and the remainder is unexplained. The table for this sample lists 450,000 or so clones; 77% of them were counted only once. Around 13% of the sample goes to the ten largest clones. The sequencing sample was made of PBMCs. These receptors came from a woman aged 35 to 49 in good health. Some clones in this sample may be carry-over from other donors' samples.

The V and J genes are TRBV27 and TRBJ2-5, with D possibly matching TRBD2 (5 bases). Trimming took 6 bases from V and 5 from J, leaving 16 bases between them. The CDR3 covers 14 residues. Germline loops: CDR1 MNHEY, CDR2 SMNVEV (reference sequence). The CDR3 bases are TGTGCCAGCAGAAAAACTAATGGCGGGGAGACCCAGTACTTC. Protein sequence: CASRKTNGGETQYF.

The V gene is TRBV11-3, the J gene TRBJ1-1; 7 bases are shared with TRBD1. Unmatched junction bases numbered 5, after V lost 1 base and J lost 3 bases. The V gene's germline CDR1 is SGHNT and CDR2 YENEEA. The CDR3 has 15 residues. CDR3 nucleotide sequence: TGTGCCAGCAGCTTAGGACAGGGTATGGACACTGAAGCTTTCTTT. This encodes CASSLGQGMDTEAFF.

The chain couples TRBV14 to TRBJ2-3; D is tentatively TRBD1 or TRBD2 (5 bases each). Germline V gene data show CDR1 as SGHDN and CDR2 as FVKESK. The ends were cut back, 4 bases at V and 4 bases at J, with 18 bases in the middle. The CDR3 consists of 16 residues. The CDR3 DNA is TGTGCCAGCAGCCGACCTCTAGAGCGAGGGGCAGATACGCAGTATTTT. Translated, it gives CASSRPLERGADTQYF.

J is TRBJ1-2 and V is TRBV7-8; TRBD1 aligns across 8 bases. The CDR3 extends over 16 amino acids. Germline V gives CDR1 SGHVS, CDR2 FQNEAQ. Trimming removed 2 bases from V and 7 bases from J; junction bases left unmatched: 12. CDR3 sequence (DNA): TGTGCCAGCAGCTTATCCCAGGGGGCGTACCGGTCTGGCTACACCTTC. Amino acids: CASSLSQGAYRSGYTF.

This clone turned up a few times. The V call is TRBV28, the J call TRBJ2-1, with TRBD2 as a possible D gene (6 bases). The CDR3 consists of 15 residues. Germline V lookup: CDR1 MDHEN, CDR2 SYDVKM. The V end was cut by 2 bases, the J end by 8 bases, with 16 bases between. The CDR3 sequence is CASSLKERDWDEQFF. In nucleotides, the CDR3 is TGTGCCAGCAGTTTAAAAGAACGGGACTGGGATGAGCAGTTCTTC.

The chain recombines TRBV20-1 with TRBJ2-7; no firm D call. The CDR3 is made up of 8 amino acids. Trimming took off 0 bases at V and 12 bases at J, with 3 bases between the two ends. CDR1 and CDR2 (germline): DFQATT, SNEGSKA (reference sequence). Here the CDR3 DNA reads TGCAGTGCTAGAGATCGGTACTTC. Amino acid sequence: CSARDRYF.

This rearrangement joins TRBV6-5 to TRBJ2-3; 7 bases map to TRBD1. J gave up 2 bases and V 6 bases, and 8 bases lay outside the gene matches. From germline, CDR1 is MNHEY and CDR2 SVGAGI. This CDR3 comprises 15 residues. This CDR3 reads CASSSGQPNTDTQYF. Written as DNA, the CDR3 is TGTGCCAGCAGCTCGGGACAGCCCAACACAGATACGCAGTATTTT.

V gene TRBV2 combines with J gene TRBJ1-2, with unresolved D. The CDR3 is 12 amino acids. The germline V and J ends were trimmed by 6 bases and 7 bases, with 12 bases remaining between them. Germline V lookup: CDR1 SNHLY, CDR2 FYNNEI. This chain's CDR3 is CASRKDGGGYTF. The DNA for the CDR3 is TGTGCCAGCAGGAAAGACGGCGGTGGCTACACCTTC.

The genes are TRBV7-2 and TRBJ1-5, with D perhaps matching TRBD1 (5 bases). The germline V gene has CDR1 SGHTA and CDR2 FQGNSA. Trimming shortened V by 5 bases and J by 3 bases, and 14 bases separated the two germline ends. This CDR3 contains 15 residues. The CDR3 nucleotides are TGTGCCAGCAGCGCGGGGGGAGAGTTCAATCAGCCCCAGCATTTT. Protein sequence: CASSAGGEFNQPQHF.

V usage is TRBV28 and J usage is TRBJ1-2; TRBD1 is a possible D gene (6 bases). Deletions cut 6 bases from V and 4 bases from J, with 15 bases between. The CDR3 consists of 14 residues. Per germline, CDR1 MDHEN and CDR2 SYDVKM. In DNA form, the CDR3 reads TGTGCCAGCAGAGTCGGGTCGACAGGCTATGGCTACACCTTC. Encoded protein: CASRVGSTGYGYTF.

The CDR3 is CASSLDRDRIYEQYF. CDR3 DNA sequence: TGTGCCAGCAGCTTGGACCGGGACAGGATCTACGAGCAGTACTTC. The rearrangement links TRBV7-6 to TRBJ2-7; TRBD1 aligns across 8 bases. Germline lookup yields CDR1 SGHVS and CDR2 FNYEAQ. This CDR3 is built from 15 residues. With V trimmed by 3 bases and J by 3 bases, 7 bases remained unmatched.

Concerning this clone itself: Here the CDR3 omits its conserved ending phenylalanine or tryptophan, so a read error is the likely source. The chain couples TRBV29-1 to TRBJ1-2; the match to TRBD1 covers 11 bases. The germline CDR1 and CDR2 sequences are SQVTM and ANQGSEA. CDR3 length: 14 amino acids. The V gene end was trimmed by 5 bases and the J gene end by 8 bases; junction bases not matched to a gene: 10. DNA for the CDR3: TGCAGCGTTCTCACCGGGACAGGGGGAGGGGGCTACACCCTC. Translating it yields CSVLTGTGGGGYTL.

This clone was picked up a small number of times. J is TRBJ2-1 and V is TRBV7-9; D gene ambiguous. Germline CDR1 and CDR2: SEHNR and FQNEAQ (reference sequence). This CDR3 has 13 residues. Trimming pared 4 bases from V and 6 bases from J, leaving 10 bases between. The CDR3 DNA sequence: TGTGCCAGCAGCTCGAGACTTAGCAATGAGCAGTTCTTC. Amino acids: CASSSRLSNEQFF.

For the CDR3, the DNA is TGCGCCAGCAGCCAAGCCCTAGGAGTAGCGGGGTACTTC. Translation: CASSQALGVAGYF. V usage is TRBV4-3 and J usage is TRBJ2-7; 7 positions agree with TRBD2. The CDR3 covers 13 residues. Germline CDR1 and CDR2: LGHNA and YSLEER. J lost 12 bases, V lost 1 base, and 9 bases had no gene match.

The genes are TRBV4-1 and TRBJ1-5, with no clear D. CDR3 length: 18 amino acids. The germline gives CDR1 MGHRA, CDR2 YSYEKL. Trimming left V 0 bases short and J 0 bases short, with 15 bases between. CDR3 protein: CASSQDGRAGYSNQPQHF. The CDR3 bases are TGCGCCAGCAGCCAAGATGGGAGGGCGGGGTATAGCAATCAGCCCCAGCATTTT.

This clone showed up just once. The V call is TRBV27, the J call TRBJ2-3, with a weak D call TRBD1 (5 bases). Germline V gene sequence: CDR1 MNHEY, CDR2 SMNVEV (reference sequence). The CDR3 extends over 13 amino acids. The V end lost 3 bases, the J end lost 4 bases, and 8 bases lay between the germline ends. CDR3 protein: CASSFQGSDTQYF. The CDR3 bases are TGTGCCAGCAGTTTCCAGGGCTCAGATACGCAGTATTTT.